This is a list of T cell receptor beta chains from one sample in a study of blood T cell repertoires in COVID-19. TCRdb's copy holds only in-frame clones and misses some; the assay was immunoSEQ multiplex PCR. The data show more than 65,000 clones, 87% seen once. The sample consisted of peripheral blood. The receptor set was obtained from a woman aged 45-65 years with acute or convalescent COVID-19. Both conserved end residues are part of each CDR3. A D gene is named only where the DNA matches it firmly. Rows give clone size only sometimes, using once, few, many, or a class for an expanded clone.

cdr3_aa: CAWSTAFPGEGYTF
cdr3_nt: TGTGCCTGGAGTACGGCATTCCCCGGAGAGGGCTACACCTTC
v_call: TRBV30
d_call: .
clone_size: .
j_call: TRBJ1-2

cdr3_aa: CAWSVSLSSTDTQYF
cdr3_nt: .
v_call: TRBV30
d_call: .
clone_size: .
j_call: TRBJ2-3

cdr3_aa: CASSLQVVYGYTF
cdr3_nt: TGTGCCAGCAGTTTGCAGGTCGTCTATGGCTACACCTTC
v_call: TRBV28
d_call: .
clone_size: .
j_call: TRBJ1-2

cdr3_aa: CASSSGARTYGYTF
cdr3_nt: TGTGCCAGCAGCTCAGGGGCGCGGACCTATGGCTACACCTTC
v_call: TRBV6-5
d_call: .
clone_size: once
j_call: TRBJ1-2

cdr3_aa: CAWTGGGYEQYF
cdr3_nt: TGTGCCTGGACAGGGGGAGGCTACGAGCAGTACTTC
v_call: TRBV30
d_call: .
clone_size: .
j_call: TRBJ2-7

cdr3_aa: CATSDGRAGTSNTGELFF
cdr3_nt: TGTGCCACCAGTGATGGGAGGGCAGGTACGTCGAACACCGGGGAGCTGTTTTTT
v_call: TRBV24-1
d_call: TRBD2
clone_size: .
j_call: TRBJ2-2

cdr3_aa: CASSRGQGSANYGYTF
cdr3_nt: TGTGCCAGTAGTAGGGGACAGGGGAGTGCTAACTATGGCTACACCTTC
v_call: TRBV19
d_call: TRBD1
clone_size: .
j_call: TRBJ1-2

cdr3_aa: CASSPGTSGTYWGKNIQYF
cdr3_nt: TGTGCCAGCAGCCCCGGGACTAGCGGGACCTATTGGGGCAAAAACATTCAGTACTTC
v_call: TRBV7-9
d_call: TRBD2
clone_size: .
j_call: TRBJ2-4

cdr3_aa: CSGGGSSYEQYF
cdr3_nt: TGCAGCGGAGGCGGGAGCTCCTACGAGCAGTACTTC
v_call: TRBV29-1
d_call: TRBD2
clone_size: .
j_call: TRBJ2-7

cdr3_aa: CASTLEVTAGTAQHF
cdr3_nt: TGTGCCAGCACCCTCGAGGTGACAGCGGGTACGGCCCAGCATTTT
v_call: TRBV2
d_call: .
clone_size: few
j_call: TRBJ1-5

cdr3_aa: CASSDKLNTEAFF
cdr3_nt: TGTGCCAGCTCGGACAAGTTAAACACTGAAGCTTTCTTT
v_call: TRBV18
d_call: .
clone_size: once
j_call: TRBJ1-1

cdr3_aa: CASSLSSPRDEQYF
cdr3_nt: TGTGCCAGCAGCTTAAGCTCCCCCAGGGACGAGCAGTACTTC
v_call: TRBV7-2
d_call: .
clone_size: .
j_call: TRBJ2-7

cdr3_aa: CAWSVSVAKKIQYF
cdr3_nt: TGTGCCTGGAGTGTATCGGTCGCGAAGAAGATTCAGTACTTC
v_call: TRBV30
d_call: .
clone_size: .
j_call: TRBJ2-4

cdr3_aa: CSASEGSGYGYTF
cdr3_nt: TGCAGTGCTAGTGAGGGTTCGGGCTATGGCTACACCTTC
v_call: TRBV20-1
d_call: .
clone_size: once
j_call: TRBJ1-2

cdr3_aa: CASSQGQGGANVLTF
cdr3_nt: TGTGCCAGCAGCCAGGGACAGGGTGGGGCCAACGTCCTGACTTTC
v_call: TRBV5-5
d_call: TRBD1
clone_size: .
j_call: TRBJ2-6

cdr3_aa: CASSVADSSGNTIYF
cdr3_nt: TGTGCCAGCAGCGTAGCAGACTCCTCTGGAAACACCATATATTTT
v_call: TRBV9
d_call: .
clone_size: .
j_call: TRBJ1-3

cdr3_aa: CASSYLRETEAFF
cdr3_nt: TGTGCCAGCAGTTACCTCCGGGAAACTGAAGCTTTCTTT
v_call: TRBV6-6
d_call: .
clone_size: .
j_call: TRBJ1-1

cdr3_aa: CASSVDRGSYNEQFF
cdr3_nt: TGTGCCAGCAGCGTGGACAGGGGATCCTACAATGAGCAGTTCTTC
v_call: TRBV2
d_call: TRBD1
clone_size: .
j_call: TRBJ2-1

cdr3_aa: CASSMSGFTGELFF
cdr3_nt: TGTGCCAGTAGTATGAGCGGCTTTACCGGGGAGCTGTTTTTT
v_call: TRBV19
d_call: .
clone_size: .
j_call: TRBJ2-2

cdr3_aa: CSAPSNTEAFF
cdr3_nt: TGCAGTGCCCCGAGTAACACTGAAGCTTTCTTT
v_call: TRBV20-1
d_call: .
clone_size: .
j_call: TRBJ1-1

cdr3_aa: CASRGTSGNTGELFF
cdr3_nt: TGTGCCAGCAGAGGGACTAGCGGGAACACCGGGGAGCTGTTTTTT
v_call: TRBV9
d_call: TRBD2
clone_size: .
j_call: TRBJ2-2

cdr3_aa: CASSLESYHGYTF
cdr3_nt: TGTGCCAGCAGCCTCGAGTCCTACCATGGCTACACCTTC
v_call: TRBV2
d_call: .
clone_size: .
j_call: TRBJ1-2

cdr3_aa: CATAGQGAYEQYF
cdr3_nt: TGTGCCACCGCGGGACAGGGCGCCTACGAGCAGTACTTC
v_call: TRBV6-6
d_call: TRBD1
clone_size: once
j_call: TRBJ2-7

cdr3_aa: CASSLQVNYNEQFF
cdr3_nt: TGTGCCAGCAGTTTGCAGGTCAATTACAATGAGCAGTTCTTC
v_call: TRBV28
d_call: .
clone_size: .
j_call: TRBJ2-1

cdr3_aa: CASSWVPASGGYEQYF
cdr3_nt: TGCGCCAGCAGCTGGGTGCCTGCTAGCGGGGGATACGAGCAGTACTTC
v_call: TRBV5-1
d_call: TRBD2
clone_size: .
j_call: TRBJ2-7

cdr3_aa: CASSDITSRVGDEQYF
cdr3_nt: TGCGCCAGCAGCGATATAACTAGTCGTGTTGGTGACGAGCAGTACTTC
v_call: TRBV5-1
d_call: .
clone_size: .
j_call: TRBJ2-7

cdr3_aa: CASRQADYGYTF
cdr3_nt: TGTGCCAGCAGACAGGCTGACTATGGCTACACCTTC
v_call: TRBV28
d_call: .
clone_size: .
j_call: TRBJ1-2

cdr3_aa: CASSTSGSNTDTQYF
cdr3_nt: TGTGCCAGCAGCACAAGCGGGAGTAACACAGATACGCAGTATTTT
v_call: TRBV3-1/TRBV3-2
d_call: TRBD2
clone_size: once
j_call: TRBJ2-3